The rows below give T cell receptor beta chains drawn from one sample of a study of T cells in localized non-small cell lung cancer. Assay: immunoSEQ multiplex PCR; the TCRdb copy retains only in-frame clones and omits some. The data show several thousand clones, with 92% seen just once and about 7.5% held by the top ten. The starting material was peripheral blood, obtained before any cancer treatment. The receptors come from a woman aged 35-75 years with stage I squamous cell lung carcinoma. Both conserved end residues are part of each CDR3. The D gene is left open where the match is weak. Where a row states a size, it is once, few, many or the class of an expanded clone; other rows omit it.

cdr3_nt cdr3_aa j_call v_call clone_size d_call
TGTGCCAGCTGCCCGGGACTAGCGGGGGTAGAGCAGTTCTTC CASCPGLAGVEQFF TRBJ2-1 TRBV6-6 NA TRBD2
TGTGCCAGCAGCTTAGACGGAAATTCACCCCTCCACTTT CASSLDGNSPLHF TRBJ1-6 TRBV7-9 NA NA
TGTGCCAGCAGTGGTGGGGGCACGAACACTGAAGCTTTCTTT CASSGGGTNTEAFF TRBJ1-1 TRBV2 NA NA
TGCGCCAGCTATTTGACTAGCGGGGACACAGATACGCAGTATTTT CASYLTSGDTDTQYF TRBJ2-3 TRBV5-1 NA TRBD2
TGCGCCAGCAGCATTAGCGGGGCGGGACTCTACGAGCAGTACTTC CASSISGAGLYEQYF TRBJ2-7 TRBV5-1 NA TRBD2
TGTGCCTGGAAGATCCACCCGAACACTGAAGCTTTCTTT CAWKIHPNTEAFF TRBJ1-1 TRBV30 NA NA
TGTGCCAGTAGTATAGATCGAACCGGGGCTAATGAAAAACTGTTTTTT CASSIDRTGANEKLFF TRBJ1-4 TRBV19 NA NA
TGTGCCAGCAGCTTAGATCCTGTCAACGAGCAGTACTTC CASSLDPVNEQYF TRBJ2-7 TRBV11-3 NA NA
TGTGCCAGCAGCTTCCGGGGACAGGGGGCCGGTCAGCCCCAGCATTTT CASSFRGQGAGQPQHF TRBJ1-5 TRBV5-8 once TRBD1
TGTGCCAGCAGCTTAGCGAACACAGATACGCAGTATTTT CASSLANTDTQYF TRBJ2-3 TRBV7-2 NA NA
TGTGCCAGCTCACTAGGGGGGTCAGATACGCAGTATTTT CASSLGGSDTQYF TRBJ2-3 TRBV18 NA NA
TGTGCCTGGAGGCACCCAGGGGTTAACACTGAAGCTTTCTTT CAWRHPGVNTEAFF TRBJ1-1 TRBV30 NA NA
TGTGCCTGGGGGACGACGGCTTCACCCCTCCACTTT CAWGTTASPLHF TRBJ1-6 TRBV30 NA NA
TGTGCCAGCAGCGTGACAGGGGTAGGCTACACCTTC CASSVTGVGYTF TRBJ1-2 TRBV6-5 NA TRBD1
TGTGCCAGCAGTGAAAACACCTTGAACACTGAAGCTTTCTTT CASSENTLNTEAFF TRBJ1-1 TRBV2 NA NA
TGTGCCAGCAGTCGTCAGAACACTGAAGCGTTCTTT CASSRQNTEAFF TRBJ1-1 TRBV6-1 NA NA
TGTGCCAGCAGCTTTGGGCAGACCCAAGAGACCCAGTACTTC CASSFGQTQETQYF TRBJ2-5 TRBV7-8 once NA
TGTGCCAGCAGCTTTGACGCGGAGGATGAAAAACTGTTTTTT CASSFDAEDEKLFF TRBJ1-4 TRBV7-6 NA NA
TGTGCCAGCACGTCAGCGGGGGGCTACGAGCAGTACTTC CASTSAGGYEQYF TRBJ2-7 TRBV5-4 NA TRBD2
TGTGCCAGCAGTGACGGACTAGCGGGGGTTAATGAGCAGTTCTTC CASSDGLAGVNEQFF TRBJ2-1 TRBV2 NA TRBD2
TGTGCCAGCAGCCCGTACAGGGATTCCCAAAATGGCTACACCTTC CASSPYRDSQNGYTF TRBJ1-2 TRBV11-3 NA NA
TGTGCCAGCAGCTCGAGCGGGGGGGCTGGAAACACCATATATTTT CASSSSGGAGNTIYF TRBJ1-3 TRBV9 NA NA
TGTGCCAGCAGCCCGGGACATTCTACCACTGAAGCTTTCTTT CASSPGHSTTEAFF TRBJ1-1 TRBV7-2 once NA
TGTGCCAGCAGTGAACTCGGACAGGGTCAAGAGACCCAGTACTTC CASSELGQGQETQYF TRBJ2-5 TRBV6-1 NA TRBD1
TGTGGTTCGACGCCTGGGGCTTGCGAGCAGTACTTC CGSTPGACEQYF TRBJ2-7 TRBV19 NA NA
TGTGCCAGCAGCTTCCCTAGCGGGGGTTACACAGATACGCAGTATTTT CASSFPSGGYTDTQYF TRBJ2-3 TRBV7-2 NA TRBD2
TGTGCCAGCAGCCCCCTGCCCTTGAACACTGAAGCTTTCTTT CASSPLPLNTEAFF TRBJ1-1 TRBV7-2 NA NA
TGTGCCAGCAGCTGGGGGGCTTGGGAGCTGTTTTTT CASSWGAWELFF TRBJ2-2 TRBV7-9 NA NA
TGCGCCAGCAGCTTGGGGGTTACGACGAGAGATACGCAGTATTTT CASSLGVTTRDTQYF TRBJ2-3 TRBV5-1 NA NA
TGTGCCAGCATTGAGGGTCTAGACTATGGCTACACCTTC CASIEGLDYGYTF TRBJ1-2 TRBV6-1 NA NA
TGTGCCAGCAGCTTTGCATCCACCGAGAGCTCCTACAATGAGCAGTTCTTC CASSFASTESSYNEQFF TRBJ2-1 TRBV13 NA NA
TGCGCCAGCAGCCAATCCGGGACGCAGTACTTC CASSQSGTQYF TRBJ2-7 TRBV4-1 NA NA
TGTGCCAGCAGCTTACGAGGGTGGGGTGGCTACACCTTC CASSLRGWGGYTF TRBJ1-2 TRBV7-2 NA NA
TGTGCCAGCAGCTTCTCCGGGGGGGTAGCAGATACGCAGTATTTT CASSFSGGVADTQYF TRBJ2-3 TRBV11-2 NA TRBD2
TGTGCCAGCAGCGTCGGACAGGCCTACGAGCAGTACTTC CASSVGQAYEQYF TRBJ2-7 TRBV7-8 NA TRBD1
TGTGCCAGTGCCGTGGGGGACGGGTATGGCTACACCTTC CASAVGDGYGYTF TRBJ1-2 TRBV2 few NA
TGTGCCTGGAGTAGGGACTTCAATGAGCAGTTCTTC CAWSRDFNEQFF TRBJ2-1 TRBV30 NA NA
TGTGCCAGCAGCTCCGGGACACAAAGTCATGGCTACACCTTC CASSSGTQSHGYTF TRBJ1-2 TRBV5-4 NA NA
TGTGCCACCAGCCGAGAAAGAACAGGGCAGGGCACTGAAGCTTTCTTT CATSRERTGQGTEAFF TRBJ1-1 TRBV15 NA NA
TGCGCCAGCAGCCAGGAACTGACTGAAAAACTGTTTTTT CASSQELTEKLFF TRBJ1-4 TRBV4-1 NA NA
TGTGCCAGCAGCCCGACGATGAGGGGCAATGAGCAGTTCTTC CASSPTMRGNEQFF TRBJ2-1 TRBV6-4 NA NA
TGTGCCAGCAACCCGACAGGGGCATCCTACGAGCAGTACTTC CASNPTGASYEQYF TRBJ2-7 TRBV2 NA TRBD1
TGTGCCAGCAGTGAAGTAGGAGCATCATACGAGCAGTACTTC CASSEVGASYEQYF TRBJ2-7 TRBV6-1 NA NA
TGCAGCGCCGCGCCCCAGGCAAACCAAGAGACCCAGTACTTC CSAAPQANQETQYF TRBJ2-5 TRBV29-1 NA NA
TGTGCCAGCAGCCGCTTACCGGGACAGTCTCAGCCCCAGCATTTT CASSRLPGQSQPQHF TRBJ1-5 TRBV7-8 NA TRBD1
TGTGCCAGCAGCTTAGGGGGGCCAGAGACCCAGTACTTC CASSLGGPETQYF TRBJ2-5 TRBV11-2 NA NA
TGCGCCAGCAGCCATCTCCAGGGGAGCACTGAAGCTTTCTTT CASSHLQGSTEAFF TRBJ1-1 TRBV4-3 NA NA
TGTGCCAGTAGCGTACAGGGGAAACATAATTCACCCCTCCACTTT CASSVQGKHNSPLHF TRBJ1-6 TRBV19 NA TRBD1
TGTGCCAGCAGTGAACCGACAGGGGTAAGTTCACCCCTCCACTTT CASSEPTGVSSPLHF TRBJ1-6 TRBV6-1 few TRBD1
TGTGCCTGGAGGTTCTCTTCAAACACCATATATTTT CAWRFSSNTIYF TRBJ1-3 TRBV30 NA NA
TGTGCCAGCAGTTCAGGGTATCCTGAAGCTTTCTTT CASSSGYPEAFF TRBJ1-1 TRBV2 NA NA
TGTGCCAGCAGACCGACTAGCGGGGGGGCGGATGAGCAGTTCTTC CASRPTSGGADEQFF TRBJ2-1 TRBV5-4 NA TRBD2
TGTGCCAGCAGTGAAGCGGGCAGTTGGAGCAATCAGCCCCAGCATTTT CASSEAGSWSNQPQHF TRBJ1-5 TRBV6-1 few NA
TGTGCCAGCAGCTTAGTACAGGGGTTTGGCTACACCTTC CASSLVQGFGYTF TRBJ1-2 TRBV11-2 NA TRBD1
TGTGCCAGCAGCCCCCCCGGACCCTTTCAGACCTACGAGCAGTACTTC CASSPPGPFQTYEQYF TRBJ2-7 TRBV7-8 NA NA
TGTGCCAGCAGCCAAGATGGGGGGGGCTACGAGCAGTACTTC CASSQDGGGYEQYF TRBJ2-7 TRBV14 NA TRBD2
TGTGCCAGCAGCGTAGCCCTAGGAGGCTACACCTTC CASSVALGGYTF TRBJ1-2 TRBV9 NA NA
TGTGCCAGCAGCGTAGACAGGGGGCTAACGCAGTATTTT CASSVDRGLTQYF TRBJ2-3 TRBV7-9 once TRBD1
TGTGCCAGTCAATCTCAGCAAGGGGGGGGCACTGAAGCTTTCTTT CASQSQQGGGTEAFF TRBJ1-1 TRBV19 once NA
TGTGCCAGCAGCCCTACAGGGGGAGATACGCAGTATTTT CASSPTGGDTQYF TRBJ2-3 TRBV5-8 NA TRBD1